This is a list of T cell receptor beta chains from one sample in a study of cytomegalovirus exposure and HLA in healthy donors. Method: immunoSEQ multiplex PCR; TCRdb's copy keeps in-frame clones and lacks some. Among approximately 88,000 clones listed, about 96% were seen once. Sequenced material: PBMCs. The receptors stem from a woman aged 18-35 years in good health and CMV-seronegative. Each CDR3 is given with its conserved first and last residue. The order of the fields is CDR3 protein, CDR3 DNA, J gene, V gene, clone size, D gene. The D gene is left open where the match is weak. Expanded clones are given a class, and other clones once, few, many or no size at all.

CDR3aa: CASSPIAGDTQYF
CDR3nt: TGTGCCAGCAGCCCCATAGCGGGGGATACGCAGTATTTT
j_gene: TRBJ2-3
v_gene: TRBV7-9
abundance: NA
d_gene: TRBD2

CDR3aa: CASSSRVGDQPQHF
CDR3nt: TGTGCCAGCAGCTCCAGGGTTGGGGATCAGCCCCAGCATTTT
j_gene: TRBJ1-5
v_gene: TRBV7-2
abundance: few
d_gene: NA

CDR3aa: CASSLPGGNQPQHF
CDR3nt: TGTGCCAGTAGTCTCCCCGGAGGCAATCAGCCCCAGCATTTT
j_gene: TRBJ1-5
v_gene: TRBV19
abundance: NA
d_gene: NA

CDR3aa: CASSGTLTLGAESYEQYF
CDR3nt: TGTGCCAGTTCCGGGACTCTAACCCTGGGAGCGGAAAGTTACGAGCAGTACTTC
j_gene: TRBJ2-7
v_gene: TRBV19
abundance: NA
d_gene: NA

CDR3aa: CASRAPGLYEQYF
CDR3nt: TGCGCCAGCAGGGCCCCTGGCCTGTACGAGCAGTACTTC
j_gene: TRBJ2-7
v_gene: TRBV5-1
abundance: NA
d_gene: NA

CDR3aa: CASSAPGGWSEAFF
CDR3nt: TGTGCCAGCAGTGCCCCGGGGGGATGGAGTGAAGCTTTCTTT
j_gene: TRBJ1-1
v_gene: TRBV6-1
abundance: NA
d_gene: NA

CDR3aa: CASSETSFEQFF
CDR3nt: TGTGCCAGCAGTGAGACTAGCTTTGAGCAGTTCTTC
j_gene: TRBJ2-1
v_gene: TRBV28
abundance: NA
d_gene: TRBD2

CDR3aa: CATSRDPVNTEAFF
CDR3nt: TGTGCCACCAGCAGAGATCCGGTGAACACTGAAGCTTTCTTT
j_gene: TRBJ1-1
v_gene: TRBV15
abundance: NA
d_gene: NA

CDR3aa: CASSEYGYGYTF
CDR3nt: TGTGCCAGCAGTGAATACGGCTATGGCTACACCTTC
j_gene: TRBJ1-2
v_gene: TRBV6-1
abundance: NA
d_gene: NA

CDR3aa: CASSVQGVLAKNIQYF
CDR3nt: TGTGCCAGCAGCGTACAGGGGGTTTTAGCCAAAAACATTCAGTACTTC
j_gene: TRBJ2-4
v_gene: TRBV5-5
abundance: NA
d_gene: TRBD1

CDR3aa: CASSLKGADTEAFF
CDR3nt: TGCGCCAGCAGCTTGAAGGGGGCAGACACTGAAGCTTTCTTT
j_gene: TRBJ1-1
v_gene: TRBV5-1
abundance: NA
d_gene: TRBD1

CDR3aa: CASSLIRASNRGTEAFF
CDR3nt: TGCGCCAGCAGCTTAATCAGGGCCTCCAATAGGGGCACTGAAGCTTTCTTT
j_gene: TRBJ1-1
v_gene: TRBV5-1
abundance: NA
d_gene: NA

CDR3aa: CASSAPQGADTQYF
CDR3nt: TGTGCCAGCAGTGCGCCCCAGGGCGCAGATACGCAGTATTTT
j_gene: TRBJ2-3
v_gene: TRBV25-1
abundance: NA
d_gene: NA

CDR3aa: CAINVFFGEQLEQYF
CDR3nt: TGTGCCATCAATGTATTCTTTGGAGAGCAACTAGAGCAGTACTTC
j_gene: TRBJ2-7
v_gene: TRBV10-3
abundance: NA
d_gene: NA

CDR3aa: CASSPRAGGNFHEQFF
CDR3nt: TGTGCCAGCAGCCCACGAGCGGGAGGGAATTTTCATGAGCAGTTCTTC
j_gene: TRBJ2-1
v_gene: TRBV11-2
abundance: NA
d_gene: TRBD2

CDR3aa: CASSQGLAGGFGTGELFF
CDR3nt: TGTGCCAGCAGCCAGGGACTAGCGGGAGGTTTCGGCACCGGGGAGCTGTTTTTT
j_gene: TRBJ2-2
v_gene: TRBV5-5
abundance: NA
d_gene: TRBD2

CDR3aa: CASRRLAPNEQFF
CDR3nt: TGTGCCAGCAGACGACTAGCCCCCAATGAGCAGTTCTTC
j_gene: TRBJ2-1
v_gene: TRBV6-6
abundance: once
d_gene: TRBD2

CDR3aa: CASLNNLAGGAREQYF
CDR3nt: TGTGCCAGCCTCAACAACCTAGCGGGAGGAGCCCGTGAGCAGTACTTC
j_gene: TRBJ2-7
v_gene: TRBV18
abundance: once
d_gene: TRBD2

CDR3aa: CASSSAGTGRVLRGYTF
CDR3nt: TGCGCCAGCAGCTCCGCCGGGACAGGGCGAGTGTTGCGTGGCTACACCTTC
j_gene: TRBJ1-2
v_gene: TRBV5-1
abundance: NA
d_gene: TRBD1

CDR3aa: CASSLSRGQNYEQYF
CDR3nt: TGTGCCAGCAGTTTATCCCGGGGACAGAACTACGAGCAGTACTTC
j_gene: TRBJ2-7
v_gene: TRBV28
abundance: NA
d_gene: TRBD1

CDR3aa: CASSGPSPRADTQYF
CDR3nt: TGTGCCAGCAGCGGTCCATCCCCCAGGGCAGATACGCAGTATTTT
j_gene: TRBJ2-3
v_gene: TRBV9
abundance: NA
d_gene: NA

CDR3aa: CASSLEAAYYNEQFF
CDR3nt: TGTGCCAGCAGCTTAGAAGCGGCCTACTACAATGAGCAGTTCTTC
j_gene: TRBJ2-1
v_gene: TRBV7-9
abundance: NA
d_gene: NA

CDR3aa: CASSLGREMAFNEQFF
CDR3nt: TGTGCCAGCAGCTTGGGAAGGGAGATGGCTTTCAATGAGCAGTTCTTC
j_gene: TRBJ2-1
v_gene: TRBV5-4
abundance: NA
d_gene: NA

CDR3aa: CAARTGTLAGALNEQFF
CDR3nt: TGTGCCGCTCGGACAGGGACTCTAGCGGGAGCTCTCAATGAGCAGTTCTTC
j_gene: TRBJ2-1
v_gene: TRBV28
abundance: NA
d_gene: TRBD2

CDR3aa: CASTQTGYSNQPQHF
CDR3nt: TGTGCCAGCACCCAAACAGGCTATAGCAATCAGCCCCAGCATTTT
j_gene: TRBJ1-5
v_gene: TRBV18
abundance: NA
d_gene: NA

CDR3aa: CASRYYNEQYF
CDR3nt: TGTGCCAGCAGATACTACAACGAGCAGTACTTC
j_gene: TRBJ2-7
v_gene: TRBV2
abundance: NA
d_gene: NA

CDR3aa: CASSGSGRPLNEQFF
CDR3nt: TGTGCCAGCAGTGGGAGCGGGAGGCCCCTCAATGAGCAGTTCTTC
j_gene: TRBJ2-1
v_gene: TRBV6-4
abundance: NA
d_gene: TRBD2